The T cell receptor beta chain under discussion was sequenced for a study of T-cell reconstitution after alpha-beta-depleted transplantation in children. The study's findings and limits: Several hundred expanded graft clones reportedly gave rise to the alpha-beta T cells present about two months after transplant. Most T-cell counts and diversity one year after the transplant came from T cells that were newly produced. Where some patients showed high TCRbeta diversity at day 60, it came from recipient T cells and thymic progenitors that had survived.

Germline CDR1 reads LNHNV; CDR2 reads YYDKDF (reference sequence). With 0 bases clipped from V and 0 bases from J, the junction kept 4 bases outside the gene matches. This CDR3 is 16 amino acids long. The TCRbeta library was prepared with unique molecular identifiers. TCRdb reanalysed the PCR reads using MiXCR and keeps one entry per CDR3 protein. The sample records around 490,000 distinct CDR3 sequences, 11% being singletons. Of note for this clonotype: The antigen remains unidentified.

The genes are TRBV15 and TRBJ2-7, with 8 bases matching TRBD2. Sequencing used PBMCs, mostly from graft donor cells, obtained 180 days after TCRalphabeta/CD19-depleted stem cell transplant. The clonotype comes from a female patient aged 2-10 years who had a stem cell transplant for aplastic anemia, so the T cells may come from the graft donor. CDR3 sequence: CATSRDSGTSSYEQYF. CDR3 bases: TGTGCCACCAGCAGAGATAGCGGGACTAGCTCCTACGAGCAGTACTTC.